These T cell receptor beta chains were read from a single sample in a study of neurological immune-mediated disorders. In TCRdb, the 5' RACE reads were re-called with MiXCR into one record per CDR3 protein. The sample lists tens of thousands of distinct CDR3 sequences, 4% to 5.5% occurring once. Sequencing used PBMCs. These receptors all stem from a man between 45 and 60 years old with multiple sclerosis. Both conserved end residues are part of each CDR3. D genes are given only for firm matches. Size is stated for part of the rows, as once, few or many counts, or as a class when the clone is expanded.

size: many; J: TRBJ1-2; V: TRBV12-3/TRBV12-4; D: TRBD1; DNA: TGTGCCAGCAGCCGCCTGTCCCAGGCTGCTCCCGGGACAGGGTGGGGCTACACCTTC; CDR3: CASSRLSQAAPGTGWGYTF
size: many; J: TRBJ1-2; V: TRBV3-1; D: TRBD1; DNA: TGTGCCAGCAGCCAAATCCGGGACAGGGGGCGAGGCTACACCTTC; CDR3: CASSQIRDRGRGYTF
size: many; J: TRBJ2-3; V: TRBV20-1; D: TRBD2; DNA: TGCAGTGCTATTATTCAGCGGGAGGGCCTCGATACGCAGTATTTT; CDR3: CSAIIQREGLDTQYF
size: many; J: TRBJ2-3; V: TRBV6-5; D: .; DNA: TGTGCCAGCAGGCGGTATAGCACAGATACGCAGTATTTT; CDR3: CASRRYSTDTQYF
size: many; J: TRBJ1-2; V: TRBV19; D: .; DNA: TGTGCCAGTAGTACCCGGGTATGGGGCTACACCTTC; CDR3: CASSTRVWGYTF
size: many; J: TRBJ2-1; V: TRBV13; D: .; DNA: TGTGCCAGCAACGCACTCAATGAGCAGTTCTTC; CDR3: CASNALNEQFF
size: many; J: TRBJ2-2; V: TRBV6-4; D: .; DNA: TGTGCCAGCAGTGATCCCAGGGTTTCCGGGGAGCTGTTTTTT; CDR3: CASSDPRVSGELFF
size: many; J: TRBJ1-1; V: TRBV20-1; D: .; DNA: TGCAGTGCCCTCCCGGGGCTGGTGGACACTGAAGCTTTCTTT; CDR3: CSALPGLVDTEAFF
size: few; J: TRBJ1-4; V: TRBV5-1; D: .; DNA: TGCGCCAGCAGCTTGGGAGGAGAAAATGACAAACTGTTTTTT; CDR3: CASSLGGENDKLFF
size: many; J: TRBJ2-3; V: TRBV20-1; D: TRBD1; DNA: TGCAGTGCCCCGGGACAGGGGAGCCTCTTTCTCTCAGATACGCAGTATTTT; CDR3: CSAPGQGSLFLSDTQYF
size: many; J: TRBJ2-7; V: TRBV20-1; D: TRBD2; DNA: TGCAGTGCTTATCGTGGTAGCGGGGCTAGGGAGCAGTACTTC; CDR3: CSAYRGSGAREQYF
size: many; J: TRBJ2-2; V: TRBV5-1; D: TRBD1; DNA: TGCGCCAGCAGAAACCCCGGGACAGGAAACACCGGGGAGCTGTTTTTT; CDR3: CASRNPGTGNTGELFF
size: many; J: TRBJ2-2; V: TRBV27; D: TRBD2; DNA: TGTGCCAGCAGTTTATCCGTCGCTAGCGGGAGCACCGGGGAGCTGTTTTTT; CDR3: CASSLSVASGSTGELFF
size: few; J: TRBJ2-2; V: TRBV29-1; D: TRBD1; DNA: TGCAGCGTTCAGGTTAATAGGGACAGGGCGAAATGGACCGGGGAGCTGTTTTTT; CDR3: CSVQVNRDRAKWTGELFF
size: many; J: TRBJ2-3; V: TRBV20-1; D: TRBD2; DNA: TGCAGTGCCCGCAAATGGCGGGGGGATACAGATACGCAGTATTTT; CDR3: CSARKWRGDTDTQYF
size: many; J: TRBJ2-7; V: TRBV11-3; D: TRBD2; DNA: TGTGCCAGCAGCTTAGAGCGTTTCGGCGGGAGGGGCACCTACGAGCAGTACTTC; CDR3: CASSLERFGGRGTYEQYF
size: many; J: TRBJ1-6; V: TRBV10-3; D: .; DNA: TGTGCCATCAGTGATCCCGTGGCGGGGGCTAGGAATTCACCCCTCCACTTT; CDR3: CAISDPVAGARNSPLHF
size: many; J: TRBJ1-2; V: TRBV7-9; D: TRBD1; DNA: TGTGCCAGCAGCCTCGGGACAGGGAACTATGGCTACACCTTC; CDR3: CASSLGTGNYGYTF
size: many; J: TRBJ1-6; V: TRBV5-1; D: .; DNA: TGCGCCAGCAGCTGGACGGGAGGGGATTCACCCCTCCACTTT; CDR3: CASSWTGGDSPLHF
size: many; J: TRBJ1-5; V: TRBV6-1; D: TRBD1; DNA: TGTGCCAGCAGTGAAGAAGTGGGACAGGGCGGACAGCCCCAGCATTTT; CDR3: CASSEEVGQGGQPQHF
size: many; J: TRBJ2-7; V: TRBV5-1; D: .; DNA: TGCGCCAGCAGCTTGGCCGACCCAGGCCGAACTTACGAGCAGTACTTC; CDR3: CASSLADPGRTYEQYF
size: few; J: TRBJ2-3; V: TRBV10-3; D: .; DNA: TGTGCCATCAGTGGTTCAGGGGTTGATACGCAGTATTTT; CDR3: CAISGSGVDTQYF
size: many; J: TRBJ2-1; V: TRBV28; D: .; DNA: TGTGCCAGCAGTTTAGTGGGAAAGGGGGATAATGAGCAGTTCTTC; CDR3: CASSLVGKGDNEQFF
size: .; J: TRBJ1-1; V: TRBV9; D: .; DNA: TGTGCCAGCAGCCCCCCCGGGGTAAGAAGCACTGAAGCTTTCTTT; CDR3: CASSPPGVRSTEAFF
size: few; J: TRBJ2-1; V: TRBV5-1; D: TRBD2; DNA: TGCGCCAGCAGCATGACTAGCGGGGGATACAATGAGCAGTTCTTC; CDR3: CASSMTSGGYNEQFF
size: .; J: TRBJ1-1; V: TRBV27; D: .; DNA: TGTGCCAGCAGTCCTGGGACTGAAGCTTTCTTT; CDR3: CASSPGTEAFF
size: few; J: TRBJ2-2; V: TRBV5-1; D: TRBD2; DNA: TGCGCCAGCAGCTTGGATGATCCGGGAGCGGGAACCGGGGAGCTGTTTTTT; CDR3: CASSLDDPGAGTGELFF
size: .; J: TRBJ2-7; V: TRBV5-1; D: .; DNA: TGCGCCAGCAGCTTGGCCCGGGCTCGCGACTCCTACGAGCAGTACTTC; CDR3: CASSLARARDSYEQYF
size: many; J: TRBJ2-7; V: TRBV2; D: TRBD1; DNA: TGTGCCAGCAGTGGGACAGGAATGACCTACGAGCAGTACTTC; CDR3: CASSGTGMTYEQYF
size: many; J: TRBJ2-2; V: TRBV12-3/TRBV12-4; D: .; DNA: TGTGCCAGCAGTGAACTTGTCACCGGGGAGCTGTTTTTT; CDR3: CASSELVTGELFF
size: many; J: TRBJ2-3; V: TRBV7-2; D: .; DNA: TGTGCCAGCTGCCCTAGCACAGATACGCAGTATTTT; CDR3: CASCPSTDTQYF
size: many; J: TRBJ1-5; V: TRBV6-5; D: .; DNA: TGTGCCAGCACCAGGGATGGCAATCAGCCCCAGAATTTT; CDR3: CASTRDGNQPQNF
size: few; J: TRBJ1-1; V: TRBV6-5; D: .; DNA: TGTGCCAGCAGCTCGGACAGAGACACTGAAGCTTTCTTT; CDR3: CASSSDRDTEAFF
size: many; J: TRBJ2-7; V: TRBV29-1; D: .; DNA: TGCAGCGTTCGCGCCGCTGACAGCTCCTACGAGCAGTACTTC; CDR3: CSVRAADSSYEQYF
size: many; J: TRBJ2-5; V: TRBV20-1; D: .; DNA: TGCAGTGCTAGAGATGGATCGGGCGCTATGTACCAAGAGACCCAGTACTTC; CDR3: CSARDGSGAMYQETQYF
size: many; J: TRBJ2-2; V: TRBV7-2; D: TRBD2; DNA: TGTGCCAGCAGCTGGAGTTCGACTAGCGCCACCGGGGAGCTGTTTTTT; CDR3: CASSWSSTSATGELFF
size: many; J: TRBJ2-1; V: TRBV6-1; D: TRBD1; DNA: TGTGCCAGCAGTCATACCTCGGACAGGGGTCGGAATGAGCAGTTCTTC; CDR3: CASSHTSDRGRNEQFF
size: many; J: TRBJ2-7; V: TRBV20-1; D: TRBD2; DNA: TGCAGTGCTAATCTCCCATGGGCCAGCGGGGGCTCCTACGAGCAGTACTTC; CDR3: CSANLPWASGGSYEQYF
size: .; J: TRBJ2-2; V: TRBV4-1; D: .; DNA: TGCGCCAGCAGCCCCATGGGGACCGGGGAGCTGTTTTTT; CDR3: CASSPMGTGELFF
size: many; J: TRBJ2-2; V: TRBV5-6; D: TRBD1; DNA: TGTGCCAGCAGCTTGGGCGACAGGGTTACCACCGGGGAGCTGTTTTTT; CDR3: CASSLGDRVTTGELFF
size: few; J: TRBJ2-3; V: TRBV24-1; D: .; DNA: TGTGCCACCAGTGATTTGCCAGTATCAGGGTTGGATACGCAGTATTTT; CDR3: CATSDLPVSGLDTQYF
size: many; J: TRBJ2-7; V: TRBV11-2; D: .; DNA: TGTGCCAGCAGCTTAGCCCCCCGGACGATCTCCTACGAGCAGTACTTC; CDR3: CASSLAPRTISYEQYF
size: .; J: TRBJ2-1; V: TRBV5-1; D: .; DNA: TGCGCCAGCAGCTTGGGGACTAAAGAAGAGCAGTTCTTC; CDR3: CASSLGTKEEQFF
size: many; J: TRBJ2-1; V: TRBV20-1; D: TRBD2; DNA: TGCAGTGCTAGCTTGGCTAGCGGGGGGACGTACAATGAGCAGTTCTTC; CDR3: CSASLASGGTYNEQFF
size: many; J: TRBJ1-5; V: TRBV12-3/TRBV12-4; D: .; DNA: TGTGCCAGCAGTTTTGGAGAGAAACAGCCCCAGAATTTT; CDR3: CASSFGEKQPQNF
size: many; J: TRBJ2-6; V: TRBV20-1; D: TRBD1; DNA: TGCAGTGCCCAATCATTTGGGCAGGGGGTCTCTGGGGCCAACGTCCTGACTTTC; CDR3: CSAQSFGQGVSGANVLTF
size: many; J: TRBJ2-3; V: TRBV29-1; D: .; DNA: TGCAGCGTTGACAGTAGCGGCACCGTGGGCACAGATACGCAGTATTTT; CDR3: CSVDSSGTVGTDTQYF
size: many; J: TRBJ2-3; V: TRBV28; D: .; DNA: TGTGCCAGCAGTTGGGGGGGCGTACAAGATACGCAGTATTTT; CDR3: CASSWGGVQDTQYF
size: many; J: TRBJ2-5; V: TRBV5-1; D: .; DNA: TGCGCCAGCAGCTTTATTGGGGTCCAAGAGACCCAGTACTTC; CDR3: CASSFIGVQETQYF
size: few; J: TRBJ2-2; V: TRBV20-1; D: TRBD2; DNA: TGCAGTGCTAGCGTTAGCGGGAGGTCCACCGGGGAGCTGTTTTTT; CDR3: CSASVSGRSTGELFF
size: many; J: TRBJ2-3; V: TRBV5-1; D: .; DNA: TGCGCCAGCAGCTTGGGACAGAACACAGATACGCAGTATTTT; CDR3: CASSLGQNTDTQYF
size: many; J: TRBJ2-7; V: TRBV12-3/TRBV12-4; D: TRBD2; DNA: TGTGCCAGCAGTTTTCATTCGGGGGGCGAGCAGTACTTC; CDR3: CASSFHSGGEQYF
size: many; J: TRBJ1-1; V: TRBV9; D: .; DNA: TGTGCCAGCAGCGTTCAGACTTTCACTGAAGCTTTCTTT; CDR3: CASSVQTFTEAFF
size: few; J: TRBJ2-5; V: TRBV5-1; D: TRBD1; DNA: TGCGCCAGCAGCTTGGGGGACAGAGGGGCCCAAGAGACCCAGTACTTC; CDR3: CASSLGDRGAQETQYF
size: many; J: TRBJ2-7; V: TRBV7-6; D: TRBD2; DNA: TGTGCCAGCAGCTTAGCACAGGGACTAGCGGGAGCCTACGAGCAGTACTTC; CDR3: CASSLAQGLAGAYEQYF
size: many; J: TRBJ1-6; V: TRBV5-1; D: .; DNA: TGCGCCAGCAGCCCCGCCGGCAGGGTAGATTCACCCCTCCACTTT; CDR3: CASSPAGRVDSPLHF
size: many; J: TRBJ1-1; V: TRBV5-1; D: .; DNA: TGCGCCAGCAGCATATCAATTCTTGGGACGGGAGGTTGGACTGAAGCTTTCTTT; CDR3: CASSISILGTGGWTEAFF
size: many; J: TRBJ1-2; V: TRBV28; D: .; DNA: TGTGCCAGCAGTTTATCCCCCCCTTATGGCTACACCTTC; CDR3: CASSLSPPYGYTF
size: many; J: TRBJ1-1; V: TRBV20-1; D: .; DNA: TGCAGTGCTAGGGGATTAGGGAACACTGAAGCTTTCTTT; CDR3: CSARGLGNTEAFF
size: many; J: TRBJ2-3; V: TRBV20-1; D: TRBD2; DNA: TGCAGTGCTAGATCTCCTAGCGGGAGCACAGATACGCAGTATTTT; CDR3: CSARSPSGSTDTQYF